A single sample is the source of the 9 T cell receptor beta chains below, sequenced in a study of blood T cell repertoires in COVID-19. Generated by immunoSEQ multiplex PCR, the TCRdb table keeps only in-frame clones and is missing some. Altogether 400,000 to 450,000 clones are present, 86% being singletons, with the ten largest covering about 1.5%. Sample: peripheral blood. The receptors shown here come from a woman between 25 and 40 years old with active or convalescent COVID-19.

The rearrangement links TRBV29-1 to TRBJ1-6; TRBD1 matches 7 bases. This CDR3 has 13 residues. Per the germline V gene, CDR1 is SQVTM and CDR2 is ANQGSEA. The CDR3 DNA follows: TGCACCAAGGAGGGACAGCGATATTCACCCCTCCACTTT. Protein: CTKEGQRYSPLHF.

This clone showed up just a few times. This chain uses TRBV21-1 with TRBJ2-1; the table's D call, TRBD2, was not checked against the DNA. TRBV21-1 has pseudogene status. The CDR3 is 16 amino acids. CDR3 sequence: CASSSRLAGAYNEQFF. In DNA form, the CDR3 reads TGTGCCAGCAGCTCCAGACTAGCGGGGGCCTACAATGAGCAGTTCTTC.

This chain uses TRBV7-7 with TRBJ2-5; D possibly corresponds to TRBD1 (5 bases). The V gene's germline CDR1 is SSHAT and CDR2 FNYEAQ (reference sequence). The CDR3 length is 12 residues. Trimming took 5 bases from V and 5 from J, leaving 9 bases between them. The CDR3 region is CASSSKGETQYF. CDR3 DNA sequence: TGTGCCAGCAGCAGTAAGGGGGAGACCCAGTACTTC.

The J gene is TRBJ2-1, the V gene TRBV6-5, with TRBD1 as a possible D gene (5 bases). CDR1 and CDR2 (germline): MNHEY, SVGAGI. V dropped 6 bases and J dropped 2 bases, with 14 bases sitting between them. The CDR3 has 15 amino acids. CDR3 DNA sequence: TGTGCCAGCAGCCCAGGGCACGCAACCTACAATGAGCAGTTCTTC. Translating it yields CASSPGHATYNEQFF.

The CDR3 is CASSRKQEGEAFF. For the CDR3, the DNA is TGTGCCAGTAGTAGAAAACAGGAGGGTGAAGCTTTCTTT. The chain has TRBV19 and TRBJ1-1, with a tentative D call TRBD1 (5 bases). The germline V gene has CDR1 LNHDA and CDR2 SQIVND (reference sequence). CDR3 length: 13 amino acids. Trimming stripped 4 bases from V and 7 bases from J, with 13 bases between.

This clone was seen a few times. CDR3 sequence reads: CASSVRQGRVTEAFF. CDR3 nucleotide sequence: TGTGCCAGCAGCGTGCGACAGGGGAGGGTCACTGAAGCTTTCTTT. This chain joins TRBV11-2 and TRBJ1-1; 8 positions match TRBD1. This CDR3 region has 15 residues. Germline CDR1 reads SGHAT; CDR2 reads FQNNGV. Germline trimming cut 5 bases from V and 4 bases from J; bases unmatched to any gene: 9.

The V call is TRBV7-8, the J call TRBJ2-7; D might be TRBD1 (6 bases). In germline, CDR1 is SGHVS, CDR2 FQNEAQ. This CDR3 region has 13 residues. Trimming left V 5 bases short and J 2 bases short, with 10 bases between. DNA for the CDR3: TGTGCCAGCAGCCTACGGACAGCCTACGAGCAGTACTTC. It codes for CASSLRTAYEQYF. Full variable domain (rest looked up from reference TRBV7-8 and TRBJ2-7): GAGVSQSPRYKVAKRGQDVALRCDPISGHVSLFWYQQALGQGPEFLTYFQNEAQLDKSGLPSDRFFAERPEGSVSTLKIQRTQQEDSAVYLCASSLRTAYEQYFGPGTRLTVT.

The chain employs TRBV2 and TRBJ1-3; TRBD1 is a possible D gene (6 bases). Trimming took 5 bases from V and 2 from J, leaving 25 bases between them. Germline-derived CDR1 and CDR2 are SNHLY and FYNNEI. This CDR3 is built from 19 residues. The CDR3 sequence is CASSLDSFFPSKAGNTIYF. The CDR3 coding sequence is TGTGCCAGCAGTCTGGACAGCTTTTTTCCTTCGAAGGCTGGAAACACCATATATTTT.

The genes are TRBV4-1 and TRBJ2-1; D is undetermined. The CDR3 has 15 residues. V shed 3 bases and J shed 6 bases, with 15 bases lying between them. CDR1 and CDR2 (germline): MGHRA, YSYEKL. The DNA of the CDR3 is TGCGCCAGCAGCCACCAATCTAAAAATACCAATGAGCAGTTCTTC. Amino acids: CASSHQSKNTNEQFF.